This T cell receptor (beta chain) was observed in a study of T cells after yellow fever vaccination. This clonotype has at least ten counts. The antigen is unknown. TCRdb re-analysed the 5' RACE reads in MiXCR, keeping a single row per CDR3 protein. The sample carries around 340,000 distinct CDR3 sequences, 8.7% recorded once. Whole-study findings and limits: Post-booster repertoires contained most primary-vaccination clones again (around 96% CD4, roughly 90% CD8).

This CDR3 contains 16 residues. The germline V and J ends were trimmed by 1 base and 4 bases, with 16 bases remaining between them. Germline CDR1 SGHTA, CDR2 FQGNSA. This chain connects TRBV7-2 to TRBJ2-5, with a possible D match to TRBD1 (6 bases). This TCR was sampled from a man younger than 35 who received the YFV17D yellow fever vaccine. The input for sequencing was PBMCs, taken on the day of the first yellow fever vaccination. CDR3 nucleotide sequence: TGTGCCAGCAGCTTAGAGGGGGTCGGCGGCCGAGAGACCCAGTACTTC. Protein: CASSLEGVGGRETQYF.